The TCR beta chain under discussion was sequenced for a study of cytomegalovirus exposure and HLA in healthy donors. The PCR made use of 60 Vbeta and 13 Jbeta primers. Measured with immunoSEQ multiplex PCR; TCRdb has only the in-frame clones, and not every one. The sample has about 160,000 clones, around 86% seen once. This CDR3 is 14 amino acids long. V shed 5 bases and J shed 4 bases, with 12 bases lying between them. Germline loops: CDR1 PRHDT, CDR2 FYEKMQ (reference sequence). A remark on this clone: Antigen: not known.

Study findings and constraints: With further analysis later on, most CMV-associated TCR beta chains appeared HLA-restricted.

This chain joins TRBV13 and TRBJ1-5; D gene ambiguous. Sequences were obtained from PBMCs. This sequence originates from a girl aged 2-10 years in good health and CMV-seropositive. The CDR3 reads CASSPRGRNQPQHF. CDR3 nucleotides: TGTGCCAGCAGCCCCCGAGGGCGGAATCAGCCCCAGCATTTT.